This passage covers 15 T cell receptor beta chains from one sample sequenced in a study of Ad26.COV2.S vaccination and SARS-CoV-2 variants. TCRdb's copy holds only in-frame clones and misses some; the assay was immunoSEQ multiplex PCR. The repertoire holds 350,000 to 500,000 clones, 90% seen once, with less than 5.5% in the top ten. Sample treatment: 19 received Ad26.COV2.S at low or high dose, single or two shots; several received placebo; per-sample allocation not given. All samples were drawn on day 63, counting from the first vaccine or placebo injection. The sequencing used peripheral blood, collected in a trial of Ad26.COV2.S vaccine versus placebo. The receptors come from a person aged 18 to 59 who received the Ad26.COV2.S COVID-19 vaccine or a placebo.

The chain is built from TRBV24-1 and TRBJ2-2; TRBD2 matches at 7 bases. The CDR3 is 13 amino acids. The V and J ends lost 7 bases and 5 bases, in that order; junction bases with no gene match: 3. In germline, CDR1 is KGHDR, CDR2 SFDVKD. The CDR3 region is CATRPGGTGELFF. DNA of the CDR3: TGTGCCACCAGACCGGGGGGTACCGGGGAGCTGTTTTTT.

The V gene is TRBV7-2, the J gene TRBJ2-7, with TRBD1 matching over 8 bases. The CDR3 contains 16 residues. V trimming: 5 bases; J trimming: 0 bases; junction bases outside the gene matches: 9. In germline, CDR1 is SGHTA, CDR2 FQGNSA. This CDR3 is CASSLQAGQVSYEQYF. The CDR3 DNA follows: TGTGCCAGCAGCCTCCAGGCGGGACAGGTCTCCTACGAGCAGTACTTC.

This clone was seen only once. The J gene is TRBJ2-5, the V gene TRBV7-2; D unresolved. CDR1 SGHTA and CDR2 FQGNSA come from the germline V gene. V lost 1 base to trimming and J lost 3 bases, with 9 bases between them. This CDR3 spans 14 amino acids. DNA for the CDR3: TGTGCCAGCAGCTTAGTTGCCAGGAAAGAGACCCAGTACTTC. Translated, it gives CASSLVARKETQYF.

The CDR3 protein is CASSPRRGSEYEQFF. The CDR3 bases are TGTGCCAGCAGCCCCCGTAGGGGGAGCGAGTATGAGCAGTTCTTC. The chain carries TRBV7-3 and TRBJ2-1; perhaps TRBD1 as D (6 bases). Trimming cost V 5 bases and J 8 bases, with 19 bases left between them. This CDR3 spans 15 amino acids. Germline V gene lookup returns CDR1 SGHTA and CDR2 FQGTGA.

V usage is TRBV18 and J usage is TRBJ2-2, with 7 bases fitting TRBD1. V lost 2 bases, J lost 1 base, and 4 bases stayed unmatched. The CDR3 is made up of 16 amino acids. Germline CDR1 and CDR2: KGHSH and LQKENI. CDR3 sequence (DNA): TGTGCCAGCTCACCAGTTAGGACAGGGAACACCGGGGAGCTGTTTTTT. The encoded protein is CASSPVRTGNTGELFF.

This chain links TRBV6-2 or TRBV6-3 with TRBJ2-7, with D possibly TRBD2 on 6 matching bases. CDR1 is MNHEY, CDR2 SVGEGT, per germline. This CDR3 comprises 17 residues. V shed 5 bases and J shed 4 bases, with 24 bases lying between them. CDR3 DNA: TGTGCCAGCAGTAACCGGGGGTGGGCAGACGAAGGTTACGAGCAGTACTTC. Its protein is CASSNRGWADEGYEQYF.

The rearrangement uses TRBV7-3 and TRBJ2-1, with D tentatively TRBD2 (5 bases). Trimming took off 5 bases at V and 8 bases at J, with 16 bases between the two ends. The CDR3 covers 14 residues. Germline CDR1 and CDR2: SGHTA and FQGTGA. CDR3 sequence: CASSAQAAGDEQFF. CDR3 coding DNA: TGTGCCAGCAGCGCCCAAGCGGCTGGGGATGAGCAGTTCTTC.

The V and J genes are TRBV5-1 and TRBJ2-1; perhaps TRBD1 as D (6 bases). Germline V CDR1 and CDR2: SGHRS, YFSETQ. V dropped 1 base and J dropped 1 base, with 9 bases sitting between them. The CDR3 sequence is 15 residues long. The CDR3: CASSLSRGSYNEQFF. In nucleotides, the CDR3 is TGCGCCAGCAGCTTGTCCAGGGGATCCTACAATGAGCAGTTCTTC.

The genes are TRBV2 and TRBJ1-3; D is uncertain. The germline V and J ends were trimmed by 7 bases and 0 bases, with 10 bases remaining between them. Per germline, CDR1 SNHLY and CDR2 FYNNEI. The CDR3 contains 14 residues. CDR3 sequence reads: CASKRINSGNTIYF. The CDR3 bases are TGTGCCAGCAAACGGATAAACTCTGGAAACACCATATATTTT.

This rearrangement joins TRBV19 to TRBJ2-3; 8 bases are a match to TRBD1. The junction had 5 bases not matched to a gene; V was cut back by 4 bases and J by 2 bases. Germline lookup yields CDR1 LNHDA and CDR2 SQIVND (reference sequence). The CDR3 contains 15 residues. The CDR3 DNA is TGTGCCAGTAGTAAAGTGACAGGGGTCACAGATACGCAGTATTTT. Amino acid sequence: CASSKVTGVTDTQYF.

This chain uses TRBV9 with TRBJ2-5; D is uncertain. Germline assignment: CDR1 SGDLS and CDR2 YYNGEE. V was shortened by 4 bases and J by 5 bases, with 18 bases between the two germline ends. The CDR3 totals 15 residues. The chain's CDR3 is CASSPRRNDRETQYF. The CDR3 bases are TGTGCCAGCAGCCCTCGACGGAATGATAGGGAGACCCAGTACTTC.

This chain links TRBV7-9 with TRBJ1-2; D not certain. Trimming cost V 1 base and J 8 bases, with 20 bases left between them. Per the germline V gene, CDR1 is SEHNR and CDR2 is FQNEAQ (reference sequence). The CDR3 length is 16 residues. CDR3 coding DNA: TGTGCCAGCAGCTTAGGGCCAGTTGGTGGAATATTCGGCTACACCTTC. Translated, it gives CASSLGPVGGIFGYTF.

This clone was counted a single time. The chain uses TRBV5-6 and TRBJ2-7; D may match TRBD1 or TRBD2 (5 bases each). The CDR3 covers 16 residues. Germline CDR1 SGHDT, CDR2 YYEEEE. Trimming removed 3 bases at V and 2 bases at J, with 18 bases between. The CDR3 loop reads CASSSATGTGTYEQYF. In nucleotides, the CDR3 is TGTGCCAGCAGCTCAGCGACCGGGACGGGGACCTACGAGCAGTACTTC.

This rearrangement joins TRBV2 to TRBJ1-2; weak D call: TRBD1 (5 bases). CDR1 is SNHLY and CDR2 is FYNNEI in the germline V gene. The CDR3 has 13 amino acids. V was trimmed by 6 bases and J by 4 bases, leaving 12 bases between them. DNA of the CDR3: TGTGCCAGCAGGGCCGGGACCATCTATGGCTACACCTTC. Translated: CASRAGTIYGYTF.

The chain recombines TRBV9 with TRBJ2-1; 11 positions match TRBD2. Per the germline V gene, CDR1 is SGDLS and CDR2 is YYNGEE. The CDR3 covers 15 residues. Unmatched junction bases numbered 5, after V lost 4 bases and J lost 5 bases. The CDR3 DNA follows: TGTGCCAGCAGCCTTAGCGGGAGGGAAAACAATGAGCAGTTCTTC. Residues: CASSLSGRENNEQFF.